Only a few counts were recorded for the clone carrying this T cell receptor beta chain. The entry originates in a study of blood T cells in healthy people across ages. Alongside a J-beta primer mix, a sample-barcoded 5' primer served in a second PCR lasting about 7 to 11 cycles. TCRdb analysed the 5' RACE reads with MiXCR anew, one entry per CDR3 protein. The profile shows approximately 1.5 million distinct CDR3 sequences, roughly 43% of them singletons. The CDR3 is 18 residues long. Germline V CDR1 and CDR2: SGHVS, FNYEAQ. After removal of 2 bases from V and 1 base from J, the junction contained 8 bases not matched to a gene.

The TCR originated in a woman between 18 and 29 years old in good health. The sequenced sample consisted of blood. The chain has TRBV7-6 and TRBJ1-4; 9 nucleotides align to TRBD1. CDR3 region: CASSLRSTGGITNEKLFF. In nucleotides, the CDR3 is TGTGCCAGCAGCTTAAGGTCCACAGGGGGCATAACTAATGAAAAACTGTTTTTT. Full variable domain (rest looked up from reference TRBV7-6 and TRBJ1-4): GAGVSQSPRYKVTKRGQDVALRCDPISGHVSLYWYRQALGQGPEFLTYFNYEAQQDKSGLPNDRFSAERPEGSISTLTIQRTEQRDSAMYRCASSLRSTGGITNEKLFFGSGTQLSVL.